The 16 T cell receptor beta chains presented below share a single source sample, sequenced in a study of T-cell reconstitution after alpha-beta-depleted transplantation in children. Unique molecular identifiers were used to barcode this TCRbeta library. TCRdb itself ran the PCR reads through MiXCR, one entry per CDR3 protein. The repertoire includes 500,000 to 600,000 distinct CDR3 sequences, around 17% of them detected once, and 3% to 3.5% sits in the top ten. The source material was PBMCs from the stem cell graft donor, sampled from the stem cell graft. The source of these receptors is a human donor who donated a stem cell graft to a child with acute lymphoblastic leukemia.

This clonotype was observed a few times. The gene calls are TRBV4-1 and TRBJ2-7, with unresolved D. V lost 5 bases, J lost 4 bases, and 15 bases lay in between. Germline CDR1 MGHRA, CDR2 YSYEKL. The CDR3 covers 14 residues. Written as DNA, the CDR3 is TGCGCCAGCAGCTCCCGACTCGCTGTATACGAGCAGTACTTC. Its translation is CASSSRLAVYEQYF.

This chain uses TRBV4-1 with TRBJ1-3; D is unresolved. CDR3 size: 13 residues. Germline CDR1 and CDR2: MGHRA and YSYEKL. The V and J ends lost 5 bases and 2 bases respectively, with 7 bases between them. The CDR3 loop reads CASSWEPGNTIYF. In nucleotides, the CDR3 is TGCGCCAGCAGCTGGGAGCCTGGAAACACCATATATTTT.

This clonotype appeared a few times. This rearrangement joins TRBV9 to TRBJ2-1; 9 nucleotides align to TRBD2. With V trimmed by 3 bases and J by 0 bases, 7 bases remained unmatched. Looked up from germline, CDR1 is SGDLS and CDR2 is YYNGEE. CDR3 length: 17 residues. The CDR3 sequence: CASSGAVAGDSYNEQFF. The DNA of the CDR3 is TGTGCCAGCAGCGGAGCCGTAGCGGGAGACTCCTACAATGAGCAGTTCTTC.

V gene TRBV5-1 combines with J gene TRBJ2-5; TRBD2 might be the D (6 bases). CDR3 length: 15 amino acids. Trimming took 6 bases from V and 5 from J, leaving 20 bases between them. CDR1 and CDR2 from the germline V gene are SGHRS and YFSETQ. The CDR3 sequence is CASKEGTHLAETQYF. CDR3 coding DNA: TGCGCCAGCAAGGAGGGGACTCACTTAGCCGAGACCCAGTACTTC.

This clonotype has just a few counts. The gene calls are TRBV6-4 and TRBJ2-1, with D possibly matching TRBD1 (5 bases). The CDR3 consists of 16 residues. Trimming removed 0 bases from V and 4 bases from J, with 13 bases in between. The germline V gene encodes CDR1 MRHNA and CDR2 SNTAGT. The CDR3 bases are TGTGCCAGCAGTGACTCAGGGCAGGGAAAGTACAATGAGCAGTTCTTC. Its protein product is CASSDSGQGKYNEQFF.

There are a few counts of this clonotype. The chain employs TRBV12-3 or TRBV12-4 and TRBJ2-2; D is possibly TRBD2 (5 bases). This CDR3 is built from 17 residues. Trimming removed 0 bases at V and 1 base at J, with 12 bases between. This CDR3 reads CASSLAFSSGNTGELFF. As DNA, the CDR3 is TGTGCCAGCAGTTTAGCGTTCTCCAGCGGGAACACCGGGGAGCTGTTTTTT.

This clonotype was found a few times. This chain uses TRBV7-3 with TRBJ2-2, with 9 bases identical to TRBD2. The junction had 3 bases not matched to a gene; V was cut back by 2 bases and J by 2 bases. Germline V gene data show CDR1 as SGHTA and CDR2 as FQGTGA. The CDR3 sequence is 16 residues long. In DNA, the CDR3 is TGTGCCAGCAGCTTATCTAGCGGGACAAACACCGGGGAGCTGTTTTTT. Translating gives CASSLSSGTNTGELFF.

CDR3 region: CSVALTGDYGYTF. CDR3 nucleotide sequence: TGCAGCGTTGCATTGACAGGGGACTATGGCTACACCTTC. The genes are TRBV29-1 and TRBJ1-2, with TRBD1 matching 8 bases. CDR3 length: 13 residues. V lost 4 bases to trimming and J lost 3 bases; unmatched junction nucleotides: 4. Germline CDR1 and CDR2: SQVTM and ANQGSEA.

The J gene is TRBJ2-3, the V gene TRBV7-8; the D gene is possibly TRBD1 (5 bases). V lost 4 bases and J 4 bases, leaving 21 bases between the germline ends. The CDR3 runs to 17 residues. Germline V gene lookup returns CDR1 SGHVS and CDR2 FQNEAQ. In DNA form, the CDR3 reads TGTGCCAGCAGCTCCAGTTCAGGGTTCAAACTCGCAGATACGCAGTATTTT. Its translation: CASSSSSGFKLADTQYF.

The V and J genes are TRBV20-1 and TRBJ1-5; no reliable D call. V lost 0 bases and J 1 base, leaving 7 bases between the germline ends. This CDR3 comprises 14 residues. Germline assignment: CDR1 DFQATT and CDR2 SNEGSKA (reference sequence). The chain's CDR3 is CSARDMGSNQPQHF. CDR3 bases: TGCAGTGCTAGAGATATGGGAAGCAATCAGCCCCAGCATTTT.

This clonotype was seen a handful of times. The CDR3 loop is CASSLQGTNTGELFF. The CDR3 DNA is TGTGCCAGCAGTTTACAGGGGACCAACACCGGGGAGCTGTTTTTT. The chain recombines TRBV6-5 with TRBJ2-2; 7 bases are a match to TRBD1. The CDR3 totals 15 residues. V shed 4 bases, J shed 2 bases, and the junction held 4 bases outside the gene matches. The germline V gene encodes CDR1 MNHEY and CDR2 SVGAGI.

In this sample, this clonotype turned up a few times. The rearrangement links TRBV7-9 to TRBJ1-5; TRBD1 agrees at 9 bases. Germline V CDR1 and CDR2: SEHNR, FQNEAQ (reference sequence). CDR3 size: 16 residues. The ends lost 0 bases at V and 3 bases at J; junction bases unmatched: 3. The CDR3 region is CASSLAGQGFNQPQHF. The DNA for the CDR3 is TGTGCCAGCAGCTTAGCGGGACAGGGTTTCAATCAGCCCCAGCATTTT.

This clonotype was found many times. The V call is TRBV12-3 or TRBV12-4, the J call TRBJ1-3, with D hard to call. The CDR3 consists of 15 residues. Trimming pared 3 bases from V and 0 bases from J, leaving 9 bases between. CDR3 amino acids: CASSFDANSGNTIYF. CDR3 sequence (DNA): TGTGCCAGCAGTTTCGACGCCAACTCTGGAAACACCATATATTTT.

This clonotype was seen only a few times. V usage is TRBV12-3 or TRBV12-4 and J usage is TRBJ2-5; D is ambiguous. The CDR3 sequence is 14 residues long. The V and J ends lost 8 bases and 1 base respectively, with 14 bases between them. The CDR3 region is CASSPIERQETQYF. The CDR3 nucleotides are TGTGCCAGCTCTCCTATAGAGCGCCAAGAGACCCAGTACTTC.

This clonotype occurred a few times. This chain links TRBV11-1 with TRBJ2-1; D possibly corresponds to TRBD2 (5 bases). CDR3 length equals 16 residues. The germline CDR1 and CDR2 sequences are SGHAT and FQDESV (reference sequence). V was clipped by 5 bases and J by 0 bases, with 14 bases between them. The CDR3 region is CASSPTPRDSYNEQFF. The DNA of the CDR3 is TGTGCCAGCAGCCCGACCCCTCGGGACTCCTACAATGAGCAGTTCTTC.

CDR3 sequence: CASSQEGAYARPGEQYF. Here the CDR3 DNA reads TGCGCCAGCAGCCAAGAGGGCGCATACGCCCGACCGGGGGAGCAGTACTTC. V gene TRBV4-1 combines with J gene TRBJ2-7; TRBD2 might be the D (5 bases). V lost 0 bases to trimming and J lost 7 bases, with 22 bases between them. CDR3 length equals 17 residues. CDR1 MGHRA and CDR2 YSYEKL come from the germline V gene.